This T cell receptor beta chain originates from a study of T cell responses to AZD1222 COVID-19 vaccine. This clone was detected only a few times. Assay used: immunoSEQ multiplex PCR; TCRdb lists only in-frame clones, some missing. This table has 120,000 to 150,000 clones, about 90% appearing once. This CDR3 spans 10 amino acids. The V and J ends lost 8 bases and 9 bases respectively, with 8 bases between them. V gene TRBV12-3 or TRBV12-4 combines with J gene TRBJ2-1; D is unclear. The sequence was obtained from an adult who received the MenACWY meningococcal vaccine as a control. Material: peripheral blood, obtained 28 days after the second dose of the MenACWY control vaccine. Here the CDR3 DNA reads TGTGCCAGCGCCTCTTTTGAGCAGTTCTTC. Amino acid sequence: CASASFEQFF.